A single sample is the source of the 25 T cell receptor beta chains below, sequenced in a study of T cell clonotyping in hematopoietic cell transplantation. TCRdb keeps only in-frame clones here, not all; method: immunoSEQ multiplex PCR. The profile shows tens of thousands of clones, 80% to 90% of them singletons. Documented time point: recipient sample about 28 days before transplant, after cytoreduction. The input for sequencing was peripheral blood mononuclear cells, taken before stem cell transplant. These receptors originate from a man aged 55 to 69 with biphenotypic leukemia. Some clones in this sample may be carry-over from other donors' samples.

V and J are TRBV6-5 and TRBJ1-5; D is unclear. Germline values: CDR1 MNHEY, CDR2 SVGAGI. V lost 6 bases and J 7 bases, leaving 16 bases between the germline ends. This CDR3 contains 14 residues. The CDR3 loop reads CASSPRRVGQPQHF. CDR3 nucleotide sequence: TGTGCCAGCAGCCCCCGACGGGTGGGGCAGCCCCAGCATTTT.

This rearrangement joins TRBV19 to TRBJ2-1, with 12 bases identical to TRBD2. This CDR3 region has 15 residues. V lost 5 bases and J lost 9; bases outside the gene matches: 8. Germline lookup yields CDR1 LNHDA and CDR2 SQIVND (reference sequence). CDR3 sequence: CASSYLAGGRGEQFF. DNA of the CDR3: TGTGCCAGTAGTTATCTAGCGGGAGGGCGAGGTGAGCAGTTCTTC. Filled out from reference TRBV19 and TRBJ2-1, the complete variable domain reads DGGITQSPKYLFRKEGQNVTLSCEQNLNHDAMYWYRQDPGQGLRLIYYSQIVNDFQKGDIAEGYSVSREKKESFPLTVTSAQKNPTAFYLCASSYLAGGRGEQFFGPGTRLTVL.

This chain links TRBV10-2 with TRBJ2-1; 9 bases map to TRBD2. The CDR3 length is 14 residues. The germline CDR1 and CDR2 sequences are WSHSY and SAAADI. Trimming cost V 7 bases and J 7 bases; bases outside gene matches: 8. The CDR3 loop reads CASKGAGGVNEQFF. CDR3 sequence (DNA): TGCGCCAGCAAGGGGGCGGGAGGGGTAAATGAGCAGTTCTTC.

The CDR3 here is CASSPTTGRWEQFF. The CDR3 DNA follows: TGTGCCAGCAGTCCAACGACAGGGAGGTGGGAGCAGTTCTTC. The chain links TRBV28 to TRBJ2-1; perhaps TRBD1 as D (7 bases). V was shortened by 5 bases and J by 10 bases, with 18 bases between the two germline ends. This CDR3 region has 14 residues. Germline loops: CDR1 MDHEN, CDR2 SYDVKM.

The CDR3 coding sequence is TGTGCCAGCAGCTTGGTGGGCAGGACCCGTCTTAACTATGGCTACACCTTC. Translated: CASSLVGRTRLNYGYTF. The chain is built from TRBV5-4 and TRBJ1-2; D gene unclear. The CDR3 extends over 17 amino acids. Germline assignment: CDR1 SGHNT and CDR2 YYREEE (reference sequence). V shed 0 bases and J shed 1 base, with 16 bases lying between them.

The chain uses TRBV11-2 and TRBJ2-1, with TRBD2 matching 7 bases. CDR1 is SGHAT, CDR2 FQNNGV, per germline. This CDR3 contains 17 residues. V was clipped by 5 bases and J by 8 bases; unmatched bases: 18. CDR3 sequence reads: CASSPLGGGRGYDEQFF. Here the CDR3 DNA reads TGTGCCAGCAGCCCCCTGGGGGGGGGAAGAGGTTACGATGAGCAGTTCTTC. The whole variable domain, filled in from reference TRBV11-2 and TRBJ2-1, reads EAGVAQSPRYKIIEKRQSVAFWCNPISGHATLYWYQQILGQGPKLLIQFQNNGVVDDSQLPKDRFSAERLKGVDSTLKIQPAKLEDSAVYLCASSPLGGGRGYDEQFFGPGTRLTVL.

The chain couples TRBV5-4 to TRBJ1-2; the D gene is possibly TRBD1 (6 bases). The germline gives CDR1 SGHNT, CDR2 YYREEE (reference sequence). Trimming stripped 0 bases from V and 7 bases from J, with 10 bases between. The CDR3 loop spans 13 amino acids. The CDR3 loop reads CASSLDGQRGYTF. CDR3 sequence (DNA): TGTGCCAGCAGCTTGGACGGACAGCGTGGCTACACCTTC.

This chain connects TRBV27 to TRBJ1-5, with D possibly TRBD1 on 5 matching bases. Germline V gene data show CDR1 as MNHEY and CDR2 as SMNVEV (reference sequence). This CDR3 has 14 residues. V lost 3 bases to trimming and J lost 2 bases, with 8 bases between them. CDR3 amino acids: CASSLWGGNQPQHF. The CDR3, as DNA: TGTGCCAGCAGTTTGTGGGGGGGCAATCAGCCCCAGCATTTT.

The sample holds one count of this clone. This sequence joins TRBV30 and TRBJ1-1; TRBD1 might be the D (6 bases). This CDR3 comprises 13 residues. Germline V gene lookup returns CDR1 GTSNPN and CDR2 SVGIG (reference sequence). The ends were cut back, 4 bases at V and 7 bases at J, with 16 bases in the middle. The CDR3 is CAWTRTGTLEAFF. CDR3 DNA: TGTGCCTGGACACGAACAGGGACCCTTGAAGCTTTCTTT.

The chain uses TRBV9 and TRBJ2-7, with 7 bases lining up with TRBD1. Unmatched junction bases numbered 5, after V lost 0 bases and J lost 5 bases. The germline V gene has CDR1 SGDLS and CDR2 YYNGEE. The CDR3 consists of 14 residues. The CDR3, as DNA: TGTGCCAGCAGCGTAGGGGCCCAGGGGGACGAGCAGTACTTC. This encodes CASSVGAQGDEQYF.

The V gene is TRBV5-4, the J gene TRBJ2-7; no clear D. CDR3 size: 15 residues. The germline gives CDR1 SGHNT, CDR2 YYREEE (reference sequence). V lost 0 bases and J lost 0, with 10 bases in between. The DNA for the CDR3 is TGTGCCAGCAGCTTGGAACCGCACCACTCCTACGAGCAGTACTTC. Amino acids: CASSLEPHHSYEQYF.

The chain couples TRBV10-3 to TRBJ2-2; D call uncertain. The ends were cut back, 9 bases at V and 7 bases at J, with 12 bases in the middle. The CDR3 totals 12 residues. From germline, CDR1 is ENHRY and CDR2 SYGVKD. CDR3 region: CAIARSVGELFF. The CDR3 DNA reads TGTGCCATAGCGAGGTCGGTCGGGGAGCTGTTTTTT.

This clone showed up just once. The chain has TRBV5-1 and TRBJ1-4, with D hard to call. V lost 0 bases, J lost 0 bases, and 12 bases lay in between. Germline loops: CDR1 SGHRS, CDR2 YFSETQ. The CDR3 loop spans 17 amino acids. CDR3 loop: CASSLGGLAATNEKLFF. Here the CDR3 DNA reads TGCGCCAGCAGCTTGGGAGGGCTTGCCGCAACTAATGAAAAACTGTTTTTT.

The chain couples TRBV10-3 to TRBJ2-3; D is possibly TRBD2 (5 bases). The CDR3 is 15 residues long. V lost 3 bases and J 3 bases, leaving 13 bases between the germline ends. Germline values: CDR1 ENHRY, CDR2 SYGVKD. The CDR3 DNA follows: TGTGCCATCAGTGATGGAGAGGGAGTGACAGATACGCAGTATTTT. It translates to CAISDGEGVTDTQYF.

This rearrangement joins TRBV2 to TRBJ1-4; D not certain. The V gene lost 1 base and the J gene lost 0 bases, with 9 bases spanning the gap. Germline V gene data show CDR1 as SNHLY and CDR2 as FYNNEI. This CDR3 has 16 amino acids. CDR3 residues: CASSEGAGATNEKLFF. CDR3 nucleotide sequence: TGTGCCAGCAGTGAAGGCGCCGGGGCAACTAATGAAAAACTGTTTTTT.

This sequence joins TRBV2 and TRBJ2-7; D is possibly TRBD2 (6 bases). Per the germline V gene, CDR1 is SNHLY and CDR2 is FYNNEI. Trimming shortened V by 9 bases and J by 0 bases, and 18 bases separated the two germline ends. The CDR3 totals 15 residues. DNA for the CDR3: TGTGCCAGAGGGCTTGCCGGGACTTCCTCCTACGAGCAGTACTTC. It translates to CARGLAGTSSYEQYF.

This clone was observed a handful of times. CDR3 loop: CATSRDPNSGEGYTF. CDR3 nucleotides: TGTGCCACCAGCAGAGATCCCAACTCAGGGGAAGGCTACACCTTC. The chain uses TRBV15 and TRBJ1-2; a weak D match, TRBD1 (6 bases). Germline-derived CDR1 and CDR2 are LNHNV and YYDKDF (reference sequence). V was shortened by 0 bases and J by 8 bases, with 16 bases between the two germline ends. The CDR3 consists of 15 residues.

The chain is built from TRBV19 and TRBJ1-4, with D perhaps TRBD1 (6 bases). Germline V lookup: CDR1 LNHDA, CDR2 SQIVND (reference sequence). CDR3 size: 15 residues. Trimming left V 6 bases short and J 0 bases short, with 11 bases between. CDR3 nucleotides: TGTGCCAGTAGCGCGGACAGTACAACTAATGAAAAACTGTTTTTT. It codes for CASSADSTTNEKLFF.

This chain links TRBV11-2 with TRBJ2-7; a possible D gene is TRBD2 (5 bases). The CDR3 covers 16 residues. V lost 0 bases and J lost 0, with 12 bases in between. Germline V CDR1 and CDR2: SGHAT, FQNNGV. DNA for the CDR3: TGTGCCAGCAGCTTAGATCTCCTTAGCGCCTCCTACGAGCAGTACTTC. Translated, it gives CASSLDLLSASYEQYF. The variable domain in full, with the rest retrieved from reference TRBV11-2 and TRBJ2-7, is EAGVAQSPRYKIIEKRQSVAFWCNPISGHATLYWYQQILGQGPKLLIQFQNNGVVDDSQLPKDRFSAERLKGVDSTLKIQPAKLEDSAVYLCASSLDLLSASYEQYFGPGTRLTVT.

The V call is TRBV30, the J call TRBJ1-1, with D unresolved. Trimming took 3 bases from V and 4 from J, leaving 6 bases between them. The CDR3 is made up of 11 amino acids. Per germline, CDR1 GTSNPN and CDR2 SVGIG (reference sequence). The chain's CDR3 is CAWRGITEAFF. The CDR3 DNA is TGTGCCTGGAGAGGGATCACTGAAGCTTTCTTT.

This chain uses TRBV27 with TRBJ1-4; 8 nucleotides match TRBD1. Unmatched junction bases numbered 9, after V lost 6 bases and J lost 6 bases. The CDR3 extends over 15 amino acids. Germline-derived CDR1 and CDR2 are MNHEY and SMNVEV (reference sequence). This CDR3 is CASSYGRGRHEKLFF. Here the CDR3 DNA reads TGTGCCAGCAGCTATGGCAGGGGGCGCCATGAAAAACTGTTTTTT.

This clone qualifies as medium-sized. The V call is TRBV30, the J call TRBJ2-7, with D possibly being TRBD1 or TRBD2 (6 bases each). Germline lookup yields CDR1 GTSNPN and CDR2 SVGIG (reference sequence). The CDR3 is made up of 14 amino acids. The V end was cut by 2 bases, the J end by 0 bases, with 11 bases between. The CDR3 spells CAWSMGGASYEQYF. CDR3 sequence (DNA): TGTGCCTGGAGTATGGGGGGCGCCTCCTACGAGCAGTACTTC.

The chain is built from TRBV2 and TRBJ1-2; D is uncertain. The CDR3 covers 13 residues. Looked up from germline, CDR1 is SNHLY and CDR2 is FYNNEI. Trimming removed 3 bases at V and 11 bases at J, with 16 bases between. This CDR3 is CASSDVGPPSYTF. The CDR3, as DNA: TGTGCCAGCAGTGACGTCGGACCGCCAAGTTACACCTTC.

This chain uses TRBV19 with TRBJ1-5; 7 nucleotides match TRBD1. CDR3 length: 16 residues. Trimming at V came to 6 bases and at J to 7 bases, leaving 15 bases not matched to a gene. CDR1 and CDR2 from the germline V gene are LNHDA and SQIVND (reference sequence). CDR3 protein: CASRRTGSLNKQPQHF. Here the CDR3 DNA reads TGTGCCAGTAGGCGGACAGGTTCTCTCAATAAGCAGCCCCAGCATTTT.

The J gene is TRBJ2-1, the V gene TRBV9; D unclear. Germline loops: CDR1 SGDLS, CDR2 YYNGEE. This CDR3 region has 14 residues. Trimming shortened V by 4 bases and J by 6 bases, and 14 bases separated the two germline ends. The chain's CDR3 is CASSPRLGVNEQFF. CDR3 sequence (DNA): TGTGCCAGCAGCCCCCGGCTAGGAGTCAATGAGCAGTTCTTC.